The rows below give T cell receptor beta chains drawn from one sample of a study of cytomegalovirus exposure and HLA in healthy donors. Sequencing used immunoSEQ multiplex PCR; TCRdb keeps in-frame clones, though not all of them. The sample includes 200,000 or so clones, approximately 84% of them seen just once. Sequencing used PBMCs. Receptor source: a man in his forties or fifties in good health and CMV-seronegative. Both conserved end residues are part of each CDR3. D genes are given only for firm matches. A clone size is listed for some rows: how often the clone was seen (once, few, many), or a class if it is expanded.

d_call j_call clone_size v_call cdr3_aa cdr3_nt
. TRBJ2-3 . TRBV7-7 CASSLGRGDTQYF TGTGCTAGCAGCTTAGGGCGGGGAGATACGCAGTATTTT
. TRBJ1-5 . TRBV5-8 CASSLVPGSNQPQHF TGTGCCAGCAGCTTGGTCCCGGGGAGCAATCAGCCCCAGCATTTT
. TRBJ1-2 . TRBV19 CASSIPQGMGGYTF TGTGCCAGTAGTATCCCCCAGGGGATGGGGGGCTACACCTTC
TRBD2 TRBJ2-1 . TRBV2 CASPIAAGGYNEQFF TGTGCCAGCCCGATAGCGGCGGGGGGTTACAATGAGCAGTTCTTC
. TRBJ2-7 . TRBV20-1 CREYEQYF TGCAGGGAGTACGAGCAGTACTTC
. TRBJ1-1 . TRBV6-5 CASSSGGARVTEAFF TGTGCCAGCAGTTCCGGGGGGGCCCGGGTCACTGAAGCTTTCTTT
TRBD2 TRBJ2-5 few TRBV6-5 CASSYSSGGSQETQYF TGTGCCAGCAGTTACTCCAGCGGGGGGTCTCAAGAGACCCAGTACTTC
TRBD1 TRBJ1-1 . TRBV27 CASSQWGDRGGTEAFF TGTGCCAGCAGTCAATGGGGGGACAGGGGTGGTACTGAAGCTTTCTTT
TRBD1 TRBJ1-2 few TRBV27 CASSLARTGGGYYGYTF TGTGCCAGCAGTTTAGCCAGGACAGGTGGAGGCTACTATGGCTACACCTTC
. TRBJ1-1 . TRBV5-1 CASSSGKGKAFF TGCGCCAGCAGCTCAGGGAAGGGGAAAGCTTTCTTT
. TRBJ2-5 . TRBV27 CASSLSRLGGVQETQYF TGTGCCAGCAGTTTATCCCGGTTGGGGGGTGTGCAAGAGACCCAGTACTTC
TRBD1 TRBJ1-2 . TRBV30 CAWSFQGAHGYTF TGTGCCTGGAGTTTCCAGGGGGCGCATGGCTACACCTTC
TRBD2 TRBJ2-5 . TRBV9 CASSVGGAGETQYF TGTGCCAGCAGCGTCGGGGGGGCCGGGGAGACCCAGTACTTC
. TRBJ1-1 few TRBV13 CASSFKKYQDTEAFF TGTGCCAGCAGCTTTAAAAAGTACCAGGACACTGAAGCTTTCTTT
TRBD2 TRBJ2-3 . TRBV27 CASSLLGTSVTDTQYF TGTGCCAGCAGCCTTCTCGGGACTAGCGTAACAGATACGCAGTATTTT
. TRBJ2-7 few TRBV4-3 CASSQAGDGVYEQYF TGCGCCAGCAGCCAAGCGGGGGACGGAGTCTACGAGCAGTACTTC
. TRBJ1-5 . TRBV5-1 CASSLEGVSNQPQHF TGCGCCAGCAGCCTGGAGGGGGTAAGCAATCAGCCCCAGCATTTT
TRBD2 TRBJ2-2 . TRBV7-6 CASSPTSGGYTGELFF TGTGCCAGCAGTCCGACTAGCGGGGGGTACACCGGGGAGCTGTTTTTT
. TRBJ2-1 few TRBV18 CASSPTVGYNEQFF TGTGCCAGCTCACCGACAGTGGGATACAATGAGCAGTTCTTC
. TRBJ1-3 . TRBV27 CASSFSDSGNTIYF TGTGCCAGCAGTTTCTCGGACAGCGGAAACACCATATATTTT
TRBD1 TRBJ1-1 . TRBV19 CASTPTGGDVTEAFF TGTGCCAGTACCCCGACAGGGGGCGACGTCACTGAAGCTTTCTTT
. TRBJ2-3 . TRBV5-6 CASSLLSGDKTDTQYF TGTGCCAGCAGCTTGTTGTCCGGAGATAAAACAGATACGCAGTATTTT
TRBD1 TRBJ1-5 . TRBV19 CASSGRGQGGNQPQHF TGTGCCAGTAGTGGCAGGGGGCAGGGTGGCAATCAGCCCCAGCATTTT
. TRBJ2-3 . TRBV5-1 CASLQSAWGADTQYF TGCGCCAGCCTACAATCGGCTTGGGGGGCAGATACGCAGTATTTT
TRBD1 TRBJ2-1 . TRBV9 CASSVAGTGVDEQFF TGTGCCAGCAGCGTAGCAGGGACAGGGGTTGATGAGCAGTTCTTC
. TRBJ2-7 . TRBV11-2 CASSWSGPSYEQYF TGTGCCAGCAGCTGGAGCGGACCCTCTTACGAGCAGTACTTC
. TRBJ1-4 once TRBV5-1 CASSPRQPENEKLFF TGCGCCAGCAGCCCGCGACAGCCTGAAAATGAAAAACTGTTTTTT
TRBD1 TRBJ1-4 . TRBV2 CAGRGQGANEKLFF TGTGCCGGAAGGGGTCAGGGGGCTAATGAAAAACTGTTTTTT
. TRBJ2-1 . TRBV11-3 CASSSRWNEQFF TGTGCCAGCAGCTCCAGATGGAATGAGCAGTTCTTC
. TRBJ1-1 . TRBV5-1 CASSLLQGSEAFF TGCGCCAGCAGCTTGCTCCAGGGGAGTGAAGCTTTCTTT
. TRBJ2-3 . TRBV19 CASSIMGDTDTQYF TGTGCCAGTAGTATTATGGGAGACACAGATACGCAGTATTTT
. TRBJ1-2 few TRBV20-1 CSASTTSTYTF TGCAGTGCTAGCACGACTTCAACCTACACCTTC
TRBD1 TRBJ2-7 . TRBV5-6 CASSLYRQGRGSYEQYF TGTGCCAGCAGCTTGTACCGACAGGGCAGGGGTTCCTACGAGCAGTACTTC
TRBD1 TRBJ1-1 . TRBV4-1 CASSRLGQGTGEAFF TGCGCCAGCAGCCGGTTGGGACAGGGGACCGGGGAAGCTTTCTTT
TRBD2 TRBJ2-1 . TRBV5-1 CASSLAGNAYNEQFF TGCGCCAGCAGCTTAGCGGGGAATGCCTACAATGAGCAGTTCTTC
. TRBJ1-6 . TRBV10-3 CAISGGQGSSPLHF TGTGCCATCAGTGGGGGTCAGGGGAGTTCACCCCTCCACTTT
TRBD1 TRBJ1-2 . TRBV9 CASSGPGTVNYGYTF TGTGCCAGCAGCGGTCCCGGGACAGTAAACTATGGCTACACCTTC
. TRBJ1-1 . TRBV19 CASRLTVMNTEAFF TGTGCCAGTAGATTAACAGTTATGAACACTGAAGCTTTCTTT
TRBD1 TRBJ2-1 . TRBV15 CATSRERGQGAYNEQFF TGTGCCACCAGCAGAGAGAGGGGGCAGGGGGCCTACAATGAGCAGTTCTTC
. TRBJ2-7 . TRBV7-2 CASSFSSPYEQYF TGTGCCAGCAGCTTCTCCAGTCCCTACGAGCAGTACTTC
TRBD1 TRBJ2-3 . TRBV7-9 CASRRDRVFTDTQYF TGTGCCAGCAGACGGGACAGAGTCTTCACAGATACGCAGTATTTT